This T cell receptor beta chain was identified during a study of CD8+CD57+ T cells in acquired aplastic anemia. Across the study: Recorded DNA amounts for sorted CD4+ and CD8+ cells had an average of approximately 3 ug. Whole-study results and caveats: Patients and controls had in common 25 to 35 CD8+ CDR3 sequences. Statistical testing detected no significant gap in CD8+ Simpson's diversity between patients and controls.

The CDR3 spans 15 residues. Germline-derived CDR1 and CDR2 are MGHDK and SYGVNS. The V end was cut by 5 bases, the J end by 1 base, with 14 bases between. As concerns this clonotype: Its matching antigen is unknown.

TCR beta VDJ and CDR3 profiles were obtained from a genomic DNA template. MiXCR, run by TCRdb on the reads, gives a single entry per CDR3 protein. The profile shows roughly 130,000 distinct CDR3 sequences, 48% of them singletons. Sequencing input: sorted CD4+, CD8+, or CD8+CD57+ T cells (not recorded which) from PBMCs. This receptor was taken from a human donor in good health, serving as a control. The rearrangement uses TRBV25-1 and TRBJ1-1; D might be TRBD1 (6 bases). The CDR3: CASSLFPGENTEAFF. CDR3 bases: TGTGCCAGCAGTTTATTTCCAGGGGAGAACACTGAAGCTTTCTTT.